Below, 10 T cell receptor beta chains from the same sample are listed, as sequenced in a study of T cells in Graves' hyperthyroidism and ophthalmopathy. The CDR3 regions of TCR beta were amplified from RNA transcripts. HTBI primers were used for first-round RT-PCR of the TCR CDR3. TCRdb re-derived calls from the multiplex PCR reads in MiXCR, one entry per CDR3 protein. The sample lists 450,000 to 700,000 distinct CDR3 sequences, 40% to 55% occurring once. The specimen was peripheral blood or thyroid tissue (not recorded which). These receptors all come from an adult woman with Graves' disease, either hyperthyroidism or ophthalmopathy (not recorded which).

This clonotype has at least ten counts. This chain links TRBV3-1 with TRBJ1-6; TRBD1 is a possible D gene (6 bases). Between the trimmed V and J ends, which lost 6 bases and 7 bases, there was a span of 19 bases. Per the germline V gene, CDR1 is LGHDT and CDR2 is YNNKEL (reference sequence). This CDR3 has 16 amino acids. CDR3 DNA sequence: TGTGCCAGCAGTCCTACTATGACAGGAGGAAATTCACCCCTCCACTTT. Amino acids: CASSPTMTGGNSPLHF.

This chain uses TRBV12-3 or TRBV12-4 with TRBJ1-4, with D perhaps matching TRBD1 (5 bases). The CDR3 is 13 amino acids. Trimming pared 5 bases from V and 7 bases from J, leaving 11 bases between. This chain's CDR3 is CASSHGTFEKLFF. The CDR3 DNA follows: TGTGCCAGCAGTCACGGGACGTTTGAAAAACTGTTTTTT.

In this sample, this clonotype turned up many times. CDR3 region: CASSLRGQSNQPQHF. CDR3 DNA sequence: TGTGCCAGCAGCTTACGTGGACAGAGTAATCAGCCCCAGCATTTT. This chain connects TRBV7-2 to TRBJ1-5; D perhaps matches TRBD1 (6 bases). V lost 2 bases and J 4 bases, leaving 12 bases between the germline ends. In germline, CDR1 is SGHTA, CDR2 FQGNSA. The CDR3 spans 15 residues.

V usage is TRBV5-1 and J usage is TRBJ2-7, with 8 nucleotides matching TRBD2. Germline V gene data show CDR1 as SGHRS and CDR2 as YFSETQ. This CDR3 spans 13 amino acids. J was trimmed by 3 bases and V by 4 bases; bases with no gene match: 3. CDR3 bases: TGCGCCAGCAGCACCGGGGGGGGCTACGAGCAGTACTTC. It encodes CASSTGGGYEQYF. Based on the CDR3 plus reference TRBV5-1 and TRBJ2-7, the full variable domain is KAGVTQTPRYLIKTRGQQVTLSCSPISGHRSVSWYQQTPGQGLQFLFEYFSETQRNKGNFPGRFSGRQFSNSRSEMNVSTLELGDSALYLCASSTGGGYEQYFGPGTRLTVT.

This clonotype was seen at least ten times. The J gene is TRBJ1-5, the V gene TRBV7-8; possibly TRBD1 for D (6 bases). Germline V gives CDR1 SGHVS, CDR2 FQNEAQ. The CDR3 sequence is 15 residues long. V was pared by 5 bases and J by 6 bases, with 17 bases between. In DNA, the CDR3 is TGTGCCAGCAGCCCAGAGGAGCAGGGGAGTCAGCCCCAGCATTTT. Its protein is CASSPEEQGSQPQHF.

This clonotype was found many times. This chain links TRBV9 with TRBJ2-7; tentatively, D is TRBD1 (6 bases). The V gene lost 4 bases and the J gene lost 0 bases, with 14 bases spanning the gap. Germline CDR1 SGDLS, CDR2 YYNGEE. The CDR3 runs to 15 residues. Written as DNA, the CDR3 is TGTGCCAGCAGCCCTATACCGGACAGCTCCTACGAGCAGTACTTC. The encoded protein is CASSPIPDSSYEQYF. The whole variable domain, remainder taken from reference TRBV9 and TRBJ2-7, is DSGVTQTPKHLITATGQRVTLRCSPRSGDLSVYWYQQSLDQGLQFLIQYYNGEERAKGNILERFSAQQFPDLHSELNLSSLELGDSALYFCASSPIPDSSYEQYFGPGTRLTVT.

This clonotype was seen at least ten times. The chain has TRBV2 and TRBJ2-7; 9 bases agree with TRBD2. This CDR3 is built from 17 residues. After removal of 5 bases from V and 3 bases from J, the junction contained 14 bases not matched to a gene. The V gene's germline CDR1 is SNHLY and CDR2 FYNNEI. The chain's CDR3 is CASSPTSGLIKLYEQYF. CDR3 coding DNA: TGTGCCAGCAGTCCTACTAGCGGGCTTATAAAACTCTACGAGCAGTACTTC.

This clonotype was seen a single time. A much larger clone lies a single base off, so this may be a read error. The chain uses TRBV4-1 and TRBJ1-2; D is unclear. The CDR3 extends over 13 amino acids. CDR1 MGHRA and CDR2 YSYEKL come from the germline V gene. The CDR3 loop is CAGSQDLPSGYTF. The CDR3 DNA reads TGCGCCGGCAGCCAAGATCTTCCGAGTGGCTACACCTTC.

The chain joins TRBV20-1 to TRBJ1-6, with 8 bases lining up with TRBD1. Germline V gene data show CDR1 as DFQATT and CDR2 as SNEGSKA (reference sequence). The CDR3 is 16 amino acids. V lost 6 bases, J lost 6 bases, and 13 bases stayed unmatched. For the CDR3, the DNA is TGCAGTGCCCCAGACAGGGGTGCAATCGGTAATTCACCCCTCCACTTT. As protein: CSAPDRGAIGNSPLHF.

This clonotype was counted at least ten times. The chain joins TRBV28 to TRBJ2-5; 8 nucleotides match TRBD2. Per germline, CDR1 MDHEN and CDR2 SYDVKM. V shed 5 bases, J shed 4 bases, and the junction held 9 bases outside the gene matches. This CDR3 comprises 15 residues. CDR3 in amino acids: CASSPTSEPPETQYF. CDR3 coding DNA: TGTGCCAGCAGTCCGACTAGCGAACCCCCAGAGACCCAGTACTTC. The entire variable domain, with the rest obtained from reference TRBV28 and TRBJ2-5, is as follows: DVKVTQSSRYLVKRTGEKVFLECVQDMDHENMFWYRQDPGLGLRLIYFSYDVKMKEKGDIPEGYSVSREKKERFSLILESASTNQTSMYLCASSPTSEPPETQYFGPGTRLLVL.